The sequence of this T cell receptor beta chain was determined in a study of OX40 agonist ivuxolimab in advanced cancers. Study-level information: Therapy given before enrollment (anti-PD-1, anti-PD-L1 or anti-CTLA-4) was allowed, and over 35% had some.

This clone showed up just once. Its specificity is not known. The study, taken as a whole, reports: In the 0.1 to 3.0 mg/kg range, CD4+ and CD8+ blood T cells had expanded clonally by week 6.

Profiled with immunoSEQ multiplex PCR; TCRdb holds only in-frame clones, not every one. The sample yields more than 80,000 clones, about 90% seen once. The sequence was obtained from an adult with an advanced solid tumor such as melanoma, head and neck, liver or kidney cancer. Sequences were derived from CD4+ or CD8+ T cells sorted from blood, sampled in a trial of the OX40 agonist ivuxolimab.

The CDR3 DNA is TGTGCCAGTAGAATCGGGGGGACAATCAATCAGCCCCAGCATTTT. Translated: CASRIGGTINQPQHF. The chain has TRBV19 and TRBJ1-5; weak D call: TRBD1 (6 bases). The V end lost 6 bases, the J end lost 3 bases, and 15 bases lay between the germline ends. The CDR3 has 15 amino acids. Germline-derived CDR1 and CDR2 are LNHDA and SQIVND (reference sequence).